This paragraph covers one T cell receptor beta chain sequence. The CDR3 is made up of 13 amino acids. Per germline, CDR1 SGHAT and CDR2 FQNNGV. V lost 5 bases to trimming and J lost 5 bases, with 12 bases between them. Original processing notes: Quantification of nucleated cells was approximated via reference gene primer amplification. TCRdb keeps only in-frame clones here, not all; method: immunoSEQ multiplex PCR. V, J and clone size are taken as reported in that table, and D and trimming were inferred from the DNA itself. The data hold about 250,000 clones, with about 83% observed a single time. The sample originates from a study of blood T cell repertoires in COVID-19. Study details: The samples span acute and convalescent COVID-19 from the United States, Italy and Spain. From T cells, B-cell-depleted T cells, or PBMCs came the material, which was cDNA or gDNA.

This receptor was obtained from a man aged 35-49 years with active or convalescent COVID-19. The sample consisted of peripheral blood. The chain carries TRBV11-2 and TRBJ1-1, with D perhaps TRBD1 (6 bases). CDR3 DNA sequence: TGTGCCAGCAGCCCCTCAGGGGTGACTGAAGCTTTCTTT. Amino acid sequence: CASSPSGVTEAFF. The full variable domain, in which reference TRBV11-2 and TRBJ1-1 provide the parts outside the CDR3, is EAGVAQSPRYKIIEKRQSVAFWCNPISGHATLYWYQQILGQGPKLLIQFQNNGVVDDSQLPKDRFSAERLKGVDSTLKIQPAKLEDSAVYLCASSPSGVTEAFFGQGTRLTVV.